Below are 3 T cell receptor beta chains sequenced from a single sample in a study of patients and donors after allogeneic stem cell transplantation. MiXCR, applied by TCRdb to the RT-PCR reads, yields one record per CDR3 protein. The data contain 9,000 or so distinct CDR3 sequences, around 3.9% of them singletons. Sequencing was performed on blood, either unsorted or a sorted T cell fraction (not recorded which). All receptors come from a human donor who was either an allogeneic HSCT recipient or a stem cell or donor lymphocyte infusion donor (not recorded which). It is not recorded whose cells these are; they may come from a transplant donor.

This chain joins TRBV19 and TRBJ1-2; no clear D. CDR3 length: 13 amino acids. From germline, CDR1 is LNHDA and CDR2 SQIVND (reference sequence). V was pared by 1 base and J by 5 bases, with 8 bases between. The CDR3 nucleotides are TGTGCCAGTAGTATAGCAACGACTTATGGCTACACCTTC. Its translation: CASSIATTYGYTF.

This clonotype rates as medium-sized. The chain links TRBV11-3 to TRBJ2-3, with D perhaps matching TRBD2 (6 bases). The CDR3 has 13 residues. V dropped 4 bases and J dropped 3 bases, with 8 bases sitting between them. Germline loops: CDR1 SGHNT, CDR2 YENEEA. The chain's CDR3 is CASSSGRTDTQYF. CDR3 sequence (DNA): TGTGCCAGCAGCTCAGGGAGGACAGATACGCAGTATTTT. Full variable domain (outside the CDR3, taken from reference TRBV11-3 and TRBJ2-3): EAGVVQSPRYKIIEKKQPVAFWCNPISGHNTLYWYLQNLGQGPELLIRYENEEAVDDSQLPKDRFSAERLKGVDSTLKIQPAELGDSAVYLCASSSGRTDTQYFGPGTRLTVL.

This clonotype was picked up many times. The chain's CDR3 is CASSPRLAGNNEQFF. CDR3 nucleotides: TGTGCCAGCTCACCAAGACTAGCGGGAAACAATGAGCAGTTCTTC. The chain carries TRBV18 and TRBJ2-1, with TRBD2 matching 11 bases. Germline CDR1 and CDR2: KGHSH and LQKENI. The ends lost 2 bases at V and 5 bases at J; junction bases unmatched: 2. This CDR3 has 15 residues.